These T cell receptor beta chains were read from a single sample in a study of regulatory T cells in long-lasting Graves disease. A single record per CDR3 protein comes from TCRdb applying MiXCR to the multiplex PCR reads. Of more than 450,000 distinct CDR3 sequences listed, about 11% are singletons. This sample also appeared in a second study, on T cells in Graves' hyperthyroidism and ophthalmopathy.

This sample comprised peripheral blood mononuclear cells (PBMCs), obtained at new diagnosis, from a patient treated with antithyroid drugs. The source of these receptors is a woman in her twenties or thirties with Graves disease. CDR3s include the opening cysteine and the closing phenylalanine or tryptophan. Fields, in order: D gene, J gene, V gene, clone size, CDR3 protein. The D gene is left open where the match is weak. A clone size is listed for some rows: how often the clone was seen (once, few, many), or a class if it is expanded.

- | TRBJ2-7 | TRBV24-1 | many | CATSDLGGPEQYF
TRBD2 | TRBJ2-7 | TRBV7-8 | few | CASSAPPGGGYEQYF
- | TRBJ2-1 | TRBV20-1 | many | CSAREDPYNEQFF
- | TRBJ2-3 | TRBV29-1 | few | CSVLTALDTQYF
TRBD1 | TRBJ2-7 | TRBV6-1 | - | CASITGGIYEQYF
TRBD2 | TRBJ2-3 | TRBV9 | - | CASSANIKHGLAGGSTDTQYF
- | TRBJ2-2 | TRBV2 | - | CATPLSGFWGALTGELFF
TRBD2 | TRBJ2-7 | TRBV10-3 | many | CAISPLAGDEQYF
- | TRBJ1-6 | TRBV28 | - | CASSSGRAVASPLHF
- | TRBJ1-1 | TRBV19 | - | CASSIDSRNTEAFF
- | TRBJ2-5 | TRBV20-1 | few | CSARLDHQETQYF
TRBD2 | TRBJ2-7 | TRBV11-2 | many | CASSLRTSSEQYF
- | TRBJ2-4 | TRBV6-2/TRBV6-3 | - | CASSYPENIQYF
- | TRBJ1-6 | TRBV2 | many | CASIMGIGVDSPLHF
TRBD2 | TRBJ2-1 | TRBV29-1 | many | CSVEGLAGPNEQFF
TRBD1 | TRBJ2-7 | TRBV18 | many | CASSHRDRPAYEQYF
- | TRBJ2-2 | TRBV6-5 | - | CASSYSKGTRRAGELFF
- | TRBJ2-3 | TRBV27 | many | CASSPRTYTDTQYF
TRBD1 | TRBJ1-4 | TRBV18 | many | CASSPPRDRGEKLFF
TRBD2 | TRBJ2-5 | TRBV7-9 | many | CASSQGLAGGWETQYF
- | TRBJ1-1 | TRBV19 | - | CASSSLWSDTEAFF
TRBD1 | TRBJ1-2 | TRBV6-5 | - | CASSYAGTDYGYTF
- | TRBJ1-6 | TRBV20-1 | many | CSARTGTRRNSPLHF
- | TRBJ1-6 | TRBV20-1 | many | CSASRGSPLHF
TRBD2 | TRBJ2-5 | TRBV3-1 | many | CASSLRRASGLQETQYF
- | TRBJ2-2 | TRBV7-2 | many | CASRFGFVAGELFF
TRBD1 | TRBJ2-2 | TRBV19 | many | CASKRGQVNTGELFF
- | TRBJ2-3 | TRBV5-1 | many | CASSSPDSTDTQYF
TRBD2 | TRBJ2-5 | TRBV3-1 | many | CASSQLAGYETQYF
TRBD2 | TRBJ2-7 | TRBV29-1 | few | CSVHTSVAGENEQYF
TRBD2 | TRBJ2-1 | TRBV7-2 | - | CASSSASSGGTYNEQFF
- | TRBJ1-3 | TRBV19 | - | CASSSQGTGNTIYF
TRBD1 | TRBJ1-1 | TRBV28 | many | CASSLSKGAGNTEAFF
TRBD1 | TRBJ2-5 | TRBV10-3 | many | CAISEPLQGGETQYF
- | TRBJ1-1 | TRBV19 | - | CASSPDSHLSTEAFF
- | TRBJ1-2 | TRBV6-5 | many | CASSYTPGPRAPNYGYTF
TRBD2 | TRBJ2-1 | TRBV9 | - | CASSERSGTSGPMNLGEQFF
TRBD2 | TRBJ2-1 | TRBV3-1 | many | CASSQESGLASYNEQFF
- | TRBJ1-3 | TRBV11-2 | many | CASSLVLGPSSGNTIYF
TRBD1 | TRBJ2-6 | TRBV2 | few | CASSEVRDRRPRNRGSGANVLTF
TRBD2 | TRBJ2-5 | TRBV6-2/TRBV6-3 | many | CASSLRLAVVETQYF
TRBD2 | TRBJ2-1 | TRBV7-8 | - | CASSLAFAGVWNNEQFF
- | TRBJ1-2 | TRBV6-5 | many | CASSYGVNYGYTF
- | TRBJ1-5 | TRBV2 | few | CTSSVGVRIQPQHF
- | TRBJ1-2 | TRBV19 | many | CASSSPGANYGYTF
- | TRBJ1-4 | TRBV7-9 | few | CASSSGTLVREKLFF
- | TRBJ2-1 | TRBV5-5 | many | CASSRGAGRVRSLNEQFF
TRBD1 | TRBJ1-2 | TRBV13 | many | CASSLEWTGGSGYTF
- | TRBJ2-2 | TRBV2 | few | CASSPGVDTGELFF
- | TRBJ2-2 | TRBV6-1 | few | CASSALGGTGELFF
- | TRBJ1-5 | TRBV18 | - | CASSPAGQMNQPQHF
TRBD1 | TRBJ2-5 | TRBV20-1 | few | CSARDRQGVAETQYF
- | TRBJ2-6 | TRBV20-1 | once | CSAPDSGANVLTF
TRBD1 | TRBJ2-4 | TRBV12-3/TRBV12-4 | - | CASSLRQGEAKNIQYF
- | TRBJ1-2 | TRBV7-9 | few | CASSLVSESNYGYTF